Listed below are T cell receptor beta chains from one sample, sequenced in a study of cytomegalovirus exposure and HLA in healthy donors. This table comes from immunoSEQ multiplex PCR, and its TCRdb copy is limited to in-frame clones, with some not included. The repertoire consists of 170,000 or so clones, with roughly 79% occurring once and the leading ten covering around 3%. The sample consisted of PBMCs. All receptors come from a woman aged 50 to 60 in good health and CMV-seropositive. The CDR3 runs from the conserved cysteine through the conserved F or W. A D gene is named only where the DNA matches it firmly. Clone size, where shown, is once, few, many, or a class for clones that have expanded.

v_call,clone_size,d_call,j_call,cdr3_aa,cdr3_nt
TRBV9,NA,NA,TRBJ2-3,CASSVGGRPDTQYF,TGTGCCAGCAGCGTAGGGGGCAGGCCAGATACGCAGTATTTT
TRBV28,NA,TRBD2,TRBJ2-3,CASSLLAGGRGGTDTQYF,TGTGCCAGCAGTCTACTAGCGGGGGGGAGGGGAGGCACAGATACGCAGTATTTT
TRBV30,NA,NA,TRBJ2-3,CACTGGGGPLGTQYF,TGTGCCTGCACGGGGGGCGGTGGGCCTCTAGGTACGCAGTATTTT
TRBV5-6,NA,TRBD2,TRBJ2-4,CASSFGLAGVWDIQYF,TGTGCCAGCAGCTTTGGACTAGCGGGAGTATGGGACATTCAGTACTTC
TRBV9,few,NA,TRBJ1-3,CASRSSGSSGNTIYF,TGTGCCAGCAGGAGCAGCGGTAGCTCTGGAAACACCATATATTTT
TRBV6-5,NA,TRBD1,TRBJ2-3,CASRTGTGATDTQYF,TGTGCCAGCAGGACCGGGACAGGGGCCACAGATACGCAGTATTTT
TRBV28,NA,TRBD1,TRBJ1-5,CASSPGQGSSNQPQHF,TGTGCCAGCAGTCCCGGACAGGGATCAAGCAATCAGCCCCAGCATTTT
TRBV28,once,NA,TRBJ2-7,CASSLPPTYEQYF,TGTGCCAGCAGCCTACCCCCCACCTACGAGCAGTACTTC
TRBV9,NA,TRBD2,TRBJ2-1,CASSVRGGAYNEQFF,TGTGCCAGCAGCGTACGGGGGGGCGCCTACAATGAGCAGTTCTTC
TRBV10-3,NA,NA,TRBJ2-7,CAISGGQAYEQYF,TGTGCCATCAGTGGAGGGCAGGCCTACGAGCAGTACTTC
TRBV28,many,NA,TRBJ1-1,CASALSRGNTEAFF,TGTGCCAGCGCCTTATCCAGGGGGAACACTGAAGCTTTCTTT
TRBV5-4,NA,TRBD1,TRBJ1-2,CASSLGTGRSGYTF,TGTGCCAGCAGCTTGGGGACAGGGAGAAGTGGCTACACCTTC
TRBV6-6,few,TRBD1,TRBJ1-2,CASDNRGTNYGYTF,TGTGCGAGCGACAACAGGGGCACTAACTATGGCTACACCTTC
TRBV27,NA,TRBD2,TRBJ2-1,CASSSFGGGAPNEQFF,TGTGCCAGCAGTTCCTTTGGGGGAGGGGCCCCCAATGAGCAGTTCTTC
TRBV5-1,NA,NA,TRBJ1-2,CASSLGSSLMGYTF,TGCGCCAGCAGCTTGGGTAGTAGCTTGATGGGCTACACCTTC
TRBV6-5,NA,TRBD1,TRBJ2-1,CASSSTGGSGNEQFF,TGTGCCAGCAGTTCCACAGGGGGCTCGGGGAATGAGCAGTTCTTC
TRBV7-2,NA,NA,TRBJ2-2,CASSSRPGGRDTGELFF,TGTGCCAGCAGCTCCCGGCCCGGGGGACGGGACACCGGGGAGCTGTTTTTT
TRBV6-4,NA,NA,TRBJ1-1,CASSTGTENTEAFF,TGTGCCAGCAGTACAGGGACGGAGAACACTGAAGCTTTCTTT
TRBV9,NA,TRBD2,TRBJ2-3,CASSVGQAGGLVDTQYF,TGTGCCAGCAGCGTAGGGCAAGCGGGGGGGCTAGTAGATACGCAGTATTTT
TRBV5-1,few,NA,TRBJ2-3,CASSLSSGTDTQYF,TGCGCCAGCAGCTTATCTAGCGGCACAGATACGCAGTATTTT
TRBV19,NA,TRBD1,TRBJ1-2,CASSVSSGTGFSSAYTF,TGTGCCAGTAGTGTATCTTCCGGGACAGGGTTTTCTAGTGCCTACACCTTC
TRBV27,NA,NA,TRBJ2-5,CASSLREQETQYF,TGTGCCAGCAGTCTACGGGAGCAAGAGACCCAGTACTTC
TRBV15,NA,NA,TRBJ1-3,CATSTRVGVSGNTIYF,TGTGCCACCAGCACCCGCGTAGGAGTCTCTGGAAACACCATATATTTT